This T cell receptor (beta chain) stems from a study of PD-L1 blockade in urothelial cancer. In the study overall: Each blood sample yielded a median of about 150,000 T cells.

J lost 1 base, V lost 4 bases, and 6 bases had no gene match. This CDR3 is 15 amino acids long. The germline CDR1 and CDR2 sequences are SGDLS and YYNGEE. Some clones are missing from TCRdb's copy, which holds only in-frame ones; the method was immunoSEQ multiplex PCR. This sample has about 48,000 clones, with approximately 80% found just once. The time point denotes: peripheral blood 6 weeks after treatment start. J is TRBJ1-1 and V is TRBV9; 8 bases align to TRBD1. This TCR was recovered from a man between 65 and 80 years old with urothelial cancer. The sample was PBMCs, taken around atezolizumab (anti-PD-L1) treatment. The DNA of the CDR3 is TGTGCCAGCAGCCGGGGACAGGCCAAGAACACTGAAGCTTTCTTT. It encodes CASSRGQAKNTEAFF.